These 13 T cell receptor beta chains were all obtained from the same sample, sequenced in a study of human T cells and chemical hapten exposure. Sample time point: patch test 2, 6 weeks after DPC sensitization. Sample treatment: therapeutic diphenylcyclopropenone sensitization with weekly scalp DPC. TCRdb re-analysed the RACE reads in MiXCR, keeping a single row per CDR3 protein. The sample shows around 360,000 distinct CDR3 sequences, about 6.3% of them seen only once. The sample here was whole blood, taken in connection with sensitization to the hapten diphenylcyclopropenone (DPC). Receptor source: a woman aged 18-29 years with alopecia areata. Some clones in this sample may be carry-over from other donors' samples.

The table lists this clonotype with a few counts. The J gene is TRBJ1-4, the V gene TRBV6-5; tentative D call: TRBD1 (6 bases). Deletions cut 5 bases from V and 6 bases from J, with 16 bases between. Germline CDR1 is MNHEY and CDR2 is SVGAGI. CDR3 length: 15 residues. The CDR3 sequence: CASSPERGRYEKLFF. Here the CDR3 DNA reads TGTGCCAGCAGTCCTGAACGGGGGCGCTATGAAAAACTGTTTTTT.

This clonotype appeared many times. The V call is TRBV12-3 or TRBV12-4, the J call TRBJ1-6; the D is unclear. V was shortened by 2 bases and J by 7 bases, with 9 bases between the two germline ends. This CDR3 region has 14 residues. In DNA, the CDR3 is TGTGCCAGCAGTTTACAGGACCTCAATTCACCCCTCCACTTT. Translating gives CASSLQDLNSPLHF.

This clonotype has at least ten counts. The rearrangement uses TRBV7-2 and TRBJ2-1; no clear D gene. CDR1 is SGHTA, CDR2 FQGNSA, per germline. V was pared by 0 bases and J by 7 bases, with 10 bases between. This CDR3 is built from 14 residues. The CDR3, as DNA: TGTGCCAGCAGCTTAGCTTTGGTCGCGAATGAGCAGTTCTTC. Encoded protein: CASSLALVANEQFF.

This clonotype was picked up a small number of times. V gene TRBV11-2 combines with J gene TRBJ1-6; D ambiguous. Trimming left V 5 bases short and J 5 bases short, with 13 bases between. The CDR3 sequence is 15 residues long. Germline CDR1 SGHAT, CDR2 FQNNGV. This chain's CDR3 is CASSLDGKDNSPLHF. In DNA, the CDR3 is TGTGCCAGCAGCCTCGACGGTAAAGATAATTCACCCCTCCACTTT.

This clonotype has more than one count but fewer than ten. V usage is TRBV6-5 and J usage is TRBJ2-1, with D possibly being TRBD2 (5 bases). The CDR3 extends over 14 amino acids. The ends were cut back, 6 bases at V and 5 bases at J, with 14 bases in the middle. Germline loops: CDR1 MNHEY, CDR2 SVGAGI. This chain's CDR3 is CASRPPGKHNEQFF. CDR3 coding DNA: TGTGCCAGCAGACCCCCGGGAAAGCACAATGAGCAGTTCTTC.

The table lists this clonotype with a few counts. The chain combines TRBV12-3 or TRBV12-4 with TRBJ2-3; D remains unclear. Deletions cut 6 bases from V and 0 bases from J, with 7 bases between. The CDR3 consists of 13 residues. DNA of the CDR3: TGTGCCAGCAGGCCCAAAAGCACAGATACGCAGTATTTT. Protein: CASRPKSTDTQYF.

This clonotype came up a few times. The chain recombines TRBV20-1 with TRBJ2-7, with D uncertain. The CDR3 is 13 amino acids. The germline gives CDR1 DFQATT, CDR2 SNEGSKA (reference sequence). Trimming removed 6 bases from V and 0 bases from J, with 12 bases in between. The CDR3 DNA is TGCAGTGCATTACAGAGAGACTCCTACGAGCAGTACTTC. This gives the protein CSALQRDSYEQYF.

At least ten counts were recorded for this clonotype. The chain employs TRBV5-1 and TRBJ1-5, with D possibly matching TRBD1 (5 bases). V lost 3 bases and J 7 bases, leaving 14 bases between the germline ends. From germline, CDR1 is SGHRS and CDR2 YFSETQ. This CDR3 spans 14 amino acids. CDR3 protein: CASSSGGGDQPQHF. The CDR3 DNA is TGCGCCAGCAGCTCCGGGGGAGGAGACCAGCCCCAGCATTTT. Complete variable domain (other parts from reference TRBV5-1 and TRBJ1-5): KAGVTQTPRYLIKTRGQQVTLSCSPISGHRSVSWYQQTPGQGLQFLFEYFSETQRNKGNFPGRFSGRQFSNSRSEMNVSTLELGDSALYLCASSSGGGDQPQHFGDGTRLSIL.

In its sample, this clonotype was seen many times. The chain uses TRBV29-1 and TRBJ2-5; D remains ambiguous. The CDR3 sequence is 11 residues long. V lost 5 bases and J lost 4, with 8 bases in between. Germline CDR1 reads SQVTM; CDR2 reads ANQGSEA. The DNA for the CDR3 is TGCAGCGTTTTAGGTGGAGAGACCCAGTACTTC. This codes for CSVLGGETQYF.

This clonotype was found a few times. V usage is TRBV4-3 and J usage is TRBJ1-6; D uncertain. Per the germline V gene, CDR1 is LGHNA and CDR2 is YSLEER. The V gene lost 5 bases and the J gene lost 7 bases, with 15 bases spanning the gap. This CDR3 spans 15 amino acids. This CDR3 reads CASSGGLGRNSPLHF. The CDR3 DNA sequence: TGCGCCAGCAGCGGCGGACTGGGGAGGAATTCACCCCTCCACTTT.

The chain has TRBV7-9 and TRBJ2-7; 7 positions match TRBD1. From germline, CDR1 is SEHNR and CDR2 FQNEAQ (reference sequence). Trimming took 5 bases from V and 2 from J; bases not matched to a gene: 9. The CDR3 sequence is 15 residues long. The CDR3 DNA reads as TGTGCCAGCAGCCCGGGGACAGACCGTACCTACGAGCAGTACTTC. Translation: CASSPGTDRTYEQYF.

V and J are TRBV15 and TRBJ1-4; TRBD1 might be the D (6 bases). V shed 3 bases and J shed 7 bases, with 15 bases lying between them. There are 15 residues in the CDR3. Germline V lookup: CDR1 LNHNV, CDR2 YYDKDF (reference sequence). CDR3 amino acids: CATSRGRGGSEKLFF. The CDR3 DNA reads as TGTGCCACCAGCAGGGGCAGGGGAGGGAGTGAAAAACTGTTTTTT.

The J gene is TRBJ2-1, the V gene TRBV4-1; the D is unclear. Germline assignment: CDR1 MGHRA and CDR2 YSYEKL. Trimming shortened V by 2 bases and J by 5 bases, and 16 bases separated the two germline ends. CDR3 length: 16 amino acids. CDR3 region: CASSQFVGLRDNEQFF. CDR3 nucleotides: TGCGCCAGCAGCCAATTCGTAGGTTTAAGGGACAATGAGCAGTTCTTC.